In this sample, the clone carrying this T cell receptor (beta chain) turned up a few times. What it binds is unknown. The data stem from a study of early T cells in non-severe SARS-CoV-2 infection. Overall study: Unsorted whole blood bulk RNA was sequenced, with unpaired chains.

CDR3 length: 20 residues. The germline V and J ends were trimmed by 6 bases and 0 bases, with 31 bases remaining between them. Germline V gene sequence: CDR1 SGDLS, CDR2 YYNGEE. Study outcomes and limitations: Private and CD4 specificities were missed by VDJdb matching, skewed to anti-spike CD8.

Unique molecular identifiers were affixed to single, distinct cDNA molecules. MiXCR, applied by TCRdb to the 5' RACE reads, yields one record per CDR3 protein. Of about 55,000 distinct CDR3 sequences in the sample, approximately 13% were seen once. The chain has TRBV9 and TRBJ2-7; D is perhaps TRBD1 or TRBD2 (5 bases each). This specimen was whole blood, taken at baseline. The TCR comes from an adult who was a healthcare worker with PCR-confirmed SARS-CoV-2 infection or an uninfected control (not recorded which). This CDR3 is CASIKGQADRRKRSSYEQYF. The CDR3 coding sequence is TGTGCCAGCATCAAGGGGCAAGCGGACCGAAGAAAGCGGAGCTCCTACGAGCAGTACTTC.